The entry that follows covers one T cell receptor beta chain sequence. The data belong to a study of blood T cell repertoires in COVID-19. Original data processing: Reference gene primer amplification gave estimated nucleated cell counts. Profiled with immunoSEQ multiplex PCR; TCRdb holds only in-frame clones, not every one. That table supplies the V and J calls and clone size; D and trimming were determined from the DNA. The sample shows around 390,000 clones, approximately 87% of them seen only once. Participants' reported clinical history set cohort assignment. For recovered donors of Cohort 3, there were two negative PCRs, clearance, or symptom resolution. This CDR3 spans 14 amino acids. Trimming took off 8 bases at V and 3 bases at J, with 14 bases between the two ends. Looked up from germline, CDR1 is LNHDA and CDR2 is SQIVND (reference sequence).

The sequence was obtained from a woman aged 50 to 60 who had recovered from COVID-19. The sequenced material came from PBMCs or T cells enriched from blood (not recorded which). This rearrangement joins TRBV19 to TRBJ1-5; weak D call: TRBD1 (6 bases). In nucleotides, the CDR3 is TGTGCCAGTTCGGAAAGACAGGACAATCAGCCCCAGCATTTT. Residues: CASSERQDNQPQHF.